Sequencing of this T cell receptor beta chain was carried out in a study of T cells in Graves' hyperthyroidism and ophthalmopathy. This clonotype was observed many times. The TCR beta CDR3 regions underwent amplification using RNA transcripts as the source. TCR CDR3 regions were first amplified by RT-PCR with HTBI primers. TCRdb independently ran MiXCR on the multiplex PCR reads; one entry per CDR3 protein. There are 650,000 to 850,000 distinct CDR3 sequences in the sample; roughly 20% occur only once, and around 17% lies in the top ten. CDR3 length equals 14 residues. Germline values: CDR1 SGHVS, CDR2 FNYEAQ. V gave up 1 base and J gave up 8 bases, with 11 bases separating them.

The origin of this receptor is a woman between 50 and 59 years old with Graves' hyperthyroidism that later progressed to Graves' ophthalmopathy. This chain joins TRBV7-6 and TRBJ1-4; D gene ambiguous. The sample comprised blood. CDR3 loop: CASSLGSAAEKLFF. In DNA, the CDR3 is TGTGCCAGCAGCTTAGGTTCAGCTGCGGAAAAACTGTTTTTT.